A selection of T cell receptor beta chains follows, all from one sample in a study of T-cell reconstitution after alpha-beta-depleted transplantation in children. TCRdb analysed the PCR reads with MiXCR anew, one entry per CDR3 protein. Of about 370,000 distinct CDR3 sequences listed, 20% are singletons. The source material was PBMCs from the stem cell graft donor, sampled from the stem cell graft. The receptors were sampled from a human donor who donated a stem cell graft to a child with acute myeloid leukemia. The CDR3 runs from the conserved cysteine through the conserved F or W. The order of the fields is D gene, clone size, V gene, J gene, CDR3 protein, CDR3 DNA. The D gene is left open where the match is weak. Clone size appears in some rows only: once, few, many, or a class for an expanded clone.

d_call: NA; clone_size: NA; v_call: TRBV15; j_call: TRBJ2-7; cdr3_aa: CATSAGRDYEQYF; cdr3_nt: TGTGCCACCAGCGCAGGGCGCGACTACGAGCAGTACTTC
d_call: NA; clone_size: NA; v_call: TRBV12-3/TRBV12-4; j_call: TRBJ1-2; cdr3_aa: CASSPTGRDGYTF; cdr3_nt: TGTGCCAGCAGCCCAACAGGGAGGGATGGCTACACCTTC
d_call: NA; clone_size: NA; v_call: TRBV20-1; j_call: TRBJ1-4; cdr3_aa: CSAVHATNEKLFF; cdr3_nt: TGCAGTGCTGTACATGCAACTAATGAAAAACTGTTTTTT
d_call: NA; clone_size: NA; v_call: TRBV7-2; j_call: TRBJ2-3; cdr3_aa: CASSFLRSDTQYF; cdr3_nt: TGTGCCAGCAGCTTTCTACGGTCAGATACGCAGTATTTT
d_call: NA; clone_size: few; v_call: TRBV12-3/TRBV12-4; j_call: TRBJ1-3; cdr3_aa: CASSLSGDTIYF; cdr3_nt: TGTGCCAGCAGTTTATCCGGGGACACCATATATTTT
d_call: NA; clone_size: once; v_call: TRBV25-1; j_call: TRBJ2-1; cdr3_aa: CASEDSGPYNEQFF; cdr3_nt: TGTGCCAGCGAAGATAGCGGTCCTTACAATGAGCAGTTCTTC
d_call: TRBD2; clone_size: NA; v_call: TRBV20-1; j_call: TRBJ2-1; cdr3_aa: CSARQAGAREQFF; cdr3_nt: TGCAGTGCTAGGCAAGCGGGAGCTAGGGAGCAGTTCTTC
d_call: TRBD2; clone_size: many; v_call: TRBV20-1; j_call: TRBJ2-4; cdr3_aa: CSARGGEGLAKNIQYF; cdr3_nt: TGCAGTGCTAGAGGAGGGGAGGGACTAGCCAAAAACATTCAGTACTTC
d_call: TRBD2; clone_size: NA; v_call: TRBV12-5; j_call: TRBJ2-3; cdr3_aa: CASGPIRDSGSSYGADTQYF; cdr3_nt: TGTGCTAGTGGTCCTATAAGGGATAGCGGGAGTAGTTATGGCGCAGATACGCAGTATTTT
d_call: NA; clone_size: NA; v_call: TRBV11-2; j_call: TRBJ1-3; cdr3_aa: CASRKDSQGNTIYF; cdr3_nt: TGTGCCAGCAGAAAAGACAGCCAAGGAAACACCATATATTTT
d_call: TRBD2; clone_size: NA; v_call: TRBV5-1; j_call: TRBJ2-3; cdr3_aa: CASSLAAGGPPDTQYF; cdr3_nt: TGCGCCAGCAGCTTGGCTGCGGGAGGGCCCCCAGATACGCAGTATTTT
d_call: NA; clone_size: NA; v_call: TRBV12-3/TRBV12-4; j_call: TRBJ1-4; cdr3_aa: CASSLKEKLFF; cdr3_nt: TGTGCCAGCAGTTTAAAAGAAAAACTGTTTTTT
d_call: NA; clone_size: NA; v_call: TRBV5-1; j_call: TRBJ2-7; cdr3_aa: CASSTPHGRQYF; cdr3_nt: TGCGCCAGCAGCACCCCACACGGTCGGCAGTACTTC
d_call: TRBD2; clone_size: few; v_call: TRBV18; j_call: TRBJ2-1; cdr3_aa: CASTTERGYNEQFF; cdr3_nt: TGTGCCAGCACGACAGAGCGGGGCTACAATGAGCAGTTCTTC
d_call: TRBD1; clone_size: few; v_call: TRBV27; j_call: TRBJ2-4; cdr3_aa: CASRETGGQNIQYF; cdr3_nt: TGTGCCAGCAGAGAAACAGGGGGGCAAAACATTCAGTACTTC
d_call: NA; clone_size: many; v_call: TRBV4-2; j_call: TRBJ2-5; cdr3_aa: CASSQEGRGQETQYF; cdr3_nt: TGTGCCAGCAGCCAAGAAGGCAGGGGACAAGAGACCCAGTACTTC
d_call: TRBD2; clone_size: NA; v_call: TRBV29-1; j_call: TRBJ2-1; cdr3_aa: CSVVGLAGGGDEQFF; cdr3_nt: TGCAGCGTGGTAGGACTAGCGGGAGGGGGGGATGAGCAGTTCTTC
d_call: TRBD1; clone_size: NA; v_call: TRBV7-2; j_call: TRBJ1-2; cdr3_aa: CASSPADRANYGYTF; cdr3_nt: TGTGCCAGCAGCCCCGCGGACAGGGCGAACTATGGCTACACCTTC
d_call: TRBD1; clone_size: few; v_call: TRBV15; j_call: TRBJ1-1; cdr3_aa: CATSRGQANTEAFF; cdr3_nt: TGTGCCACCAGCCGGGGACAGGCGAACACTGAAGCTTTCTTT
d_call: NA; clone_size: NA; v_call: TRBV12-5; j_call: TRBJ1-2; cdr3_aa: CASGLERWGLSYGYTF; cdr3_nt: TGTGCTAGTGGTTTGGAACGCTGGGGACTGAGCTATGGCTACACCTTC
d_call: NA; clone_size: once; v_call: TRBV30; j_call: TRBJ2-3; cdr3_aa: CAWSVMGDTQYF; cdr3_nt: TGTGCCTGGAGTGTCATGGGAGATACGCAGTATTTT
d_call: TRBD2; clone_size: NA; v_call: TRBV27; j_call: TRBJ2-1; cdr3_aa: CASSPGLAGARGEQFF; cdr3_nt: TGTGCCAGCAGTCCGGGACTAGCGGGAGCTAGAGGTGAGCAGTTCTTC
d_call: NA; clone_size: NA; v_call: TRBV4-3; j_call: TRBJ2-3; cdr3_aa: CASSSMGSMVSQYF; cdr3_nt: TGCGCCAGCAGCTCCATGGGTTCGATGGTGTCGCAGTATTTT
d_call: NA; clone_size: NA; v_call: TRBV25-1; j_call: TRBJ2-7; cdr3_aa: CASRSSAGPPSYEQYF; cdr3_nt: TGTGCCAGCAGGAGCAGTGCGGGCCCTCCTTCCTACGAGCAGTACTTC
d_call: TRBD1; clone_size: many; v_call: TRBV29-1; j_call: TRBJ2-3; cdr3_aa: CSVNRGRGPDTQYF; cdr3_nt: TGCAGCGTGAACAGGGGAAGGGGACCGGATACGCAGTATTTT
d_call: NA; clone_size: many; v_call: TRBV10-3; j_call: TRBJ2-5; cdr3_aa: CAISERETQYF; cdr3_nt: TGTGCCATCAGTGAGCGAGAGACCCAGTACTTC
d_call: TRBD2; clone_size: NA; v_call: TRBV18; j_call: TRBJ2-7; cdr3_aa: CASSPGLAGAKHSYEQYF; cdr3_nt: TGTGCCAGCTCACCGGGACTAGCGGGGGCCAAACACTCCTACGAGCAGTACTTC
d_call: TRBD2; clone_size: NA; v_call: TRBV4-1; j_call: TRBJ2-7; cdr3_aa: CASSQDYWTSGYEQYF; cdr3_nt: TGCGCCAGCAGCCAAGATTATTGGACTAGCGGCTACGAGCAGTACTTC
d_call: NA; clone_size: many; v_call: TRBV20-1; j_call: TRBJ1-6; cdr3_aa: CSAPADLALNSPLHF; cdr3_nt: TGCAGTGCTCCTGCCGACCTAGCCCTCAATTCACCCCTCCACTTT
d_call: TRBD2; clone_size: NA; v_call: TRBV12-3/TRBV12-4; j_call: TRBJ2-7; cdr3_aa: CASSSEKLAGVIHEQYF; cdr3_nt: TGTGCCAGCAGTTCCGAAAAACTAGCGGGAGTCATCCACGAGCAGTACTTC
d_call: TRBD2; clone_size: many; v_call: TRBV20-1; j_call: TRBJ2-7; cdr3_aa: CSGARGLAAYEQYF; cdr3_nt: TGCAGTGGCGCGAGGGGACTAGCGGCCTACGAGCAGTACTTC
d_call: NA; clone_size: many; v_call: TRBV4-2; j_call: TRBJ2-1; cdr3_aa: CASSQEVRTSSYNEQFF; cdr3_nt: TGTGCCAGCAGCCAAGAAGTGCGGACGAGCTCCTACAATGAGCAGTTCTTC
d_call: NA; clone_size: many; v_call: TRBV12-3/TRBV12-4; j_call: TRBJ2-1; cdr3_aa: CASSQAEQGTNEQFF; cdr3_nt: TGTGCCAGCAGTCAAGCGGAACAAGGGACCAATGAGCAGTTCTTC
d_call: NA; clone_size: NA; v_call: TRBV10-1; j_call: TRBJ2-3; cdr3_aa: CASSEEEVTDTQYF; cdr3_nt: TGCGCCAGCAGTGAGGAAGAAGTTACAGATACGCAGTATTTT
d_call: TRBD2; clone_size: few; v_call: TRBV7-9; j_call: TRBJ2-7; cdr3_aa: CASSIGLAGLPPLEQYF; cdr3_nt: TGTGCCAGCAGTATCGGACTAGCGGGACTTCCCCCTCTCGAGCAGTACTTC
d_call: NA; clone_size: many; v_call: TRBV12-3/TRBV12-4; j_call: TRBJ1-5; cdr3_aa: CASSPQVLGNQPQHF; cdr3_nt: TGTGCCAGCAGTCCACAGGTCTTGGGCAATCAGCCCCAGCATTTT
d_call: NA; clone_size: NA; v_call: TRBV12-3/TRBV12-4; j_call: TRBJ2-2; cdr3_aa: CASSLPGHNTGELFF; cdr3_nt: TGTGCCAGCAGTCTTCCGGGACACAACACCGGGGAGCTGTTTTTT
d_call: TRBD1; clone_size: NA; v_call: TRBV5-1; j_call: TRBJ1-5; cdr3_aa: CASSRDSRNEPQHF; cdr3_nt: TGCGCCAGCAGCAGGGACAGCCGTAATGAGCCCCAGCATTTT
d_call: TRBD1; clone_size: NA; v_call: TRBV20-1; j_call: TRBJ2-1; cdr3_aa: CSANDWDSTLYNEQFF; cdr3_nt: TGCAGTGCTAACGACTGGGACAGTACCCTATACAATGAGCAGTTCTTC
d_call: NA; clone_size: few; v_call: TRBV10-3; j_call: TRBJ1-5; cdr3_aa: CAISETDSVSNQPQHF; cdr3_nt: TGTGCCATCAGTGAGACCGACTCAGTTAGCAATCAGCCCCAGCATTTT
d_call: NA; clone_size: few; v_call: TRBV20-1; j_call: TRBJ2-1; cdr3_aa: CSARYPSSYNEQFF; cdr3_nt: TGCAGTGCTAGATATCCTAGCTCCTACAATGAGCAGTTCTTC
d_call: TRBD1; clone_size: NA; v_call: TRBV24-1; j_call: TRBJ1-1; cdr3_aa: CATSRQGGTEAFF; cdr3_nt: TGTGCCACCAGCCGACAGGGGGGGACTGAAGCTTTCTTT
d_call: NA; clone_size: many; v_call: TRBV2; j_call: TRBJ2-2; cdr3_aa: CASSYGTGELFF; cdr3_nt: TGTGCCAGCAGTTACGGCACCGGGGAGCTGTTTTTT
d_call: TRBD2; clone_size: NA; v_call: TRBV2; j_call: TRBJ2-1; cdr3_aa: CASIGGSSYNEQFF; cdr3_nt: TGTGCCAGCATTGGCGGGAGTTCATACAATGAGCAGTTCTTC
d_call: NA; clone_size: many; v_call: TRBV12-3/TRBV12-4; j_call: TRBJ2-7; cdr3_aa: CASSLWGIGYEQYF; cdr3_nt: TGTGCCAGCAGTCTCTGGGGGATAGGCTACGAGCAGTACTTC
d_call: NA; clone_size: few; v_call: TRBV5-6; j_call: TRBJ1-1; cdr3_aa: CASSNTAGEAFF; cdr3_nt: TGTGCCAGCAGCAACACCGCGGGTGAAGCTTTCTTT
d_call: TRBD2; clone_size: NA; v_call: TRBV29-1; j_call: TRBJ2-3; cdr3_aa: CSVHPKGSGRATDTQYF; cdr3_nt: TGCAGCGTACATCCGAAAGGTAGCGGGAGGGCCACAGATACGCAGTATTTT
d_call: NA; clone_size: few; v_call: TRBV11-1; j_call: TRBJ2-1; cdr3_aa: CASSLATELRYTYNEQFF; cdr3_nt: TGTGCCAGCAGCTTAGCGACAGAATTGAGGTACACCTACAATGAGCAGTTCTTC
d_call: TRBD1; clone_size: NA; v_call: TRBV12-3/TRBV12-4; j_call: TRBJ1-5; cdr3_aa: CASSRDRGSNQPQHF; cdr3_nt: TGTGCCAGCAGTCGGGACAGGGGAAGCAATCAGCCCCAGCATTTT
d_call: NA; clone_size: few; v_call: TRBV10-1; j_call: TRBJ2-3; cdr3_aa: CASSERRAGSPDTQYF; cdr3_nt: TGCGCCAGCAGTGAGCGAAGGGCGGGAAGTCCAGATACGCAGTATTTT
d_call: TRBD1; clone_size: NA; v_call: TRBV12-3/TRBV12-4; j_call: TRBJ1-2; cdr3_aa: CASTGTGNGYTF; cdr3_nt: TGTGCCAGCACCGGGACAGGGAATGGCTACACCTTC
d_call: TRBD2; clone_size: NA; v_call: TRBV6-1; j_call: TRBJ2-1; cdr3_aa: CASSEGGSPYNEQFF; cdr3_nt: TGTGCCAGCAGTGAGGGCGGGAGTCCCTACAATGAGCAGTTCTTC
d_call: NA; clone_size: NA; v_call: TRBV27; j_call: TRBJ2-2; cdr3_aa: CASRRHLPGELFF; cdr3_nt: TGTGCCAGCAGACGACATCTCCCCGGGGAGCTGTTTTTT
d_call: NA; clone_size: NA; v_call: TRBV12-3/TRBV12-4; j_call: TRBJ2-1; cdr3_aa: CARSGGGNRVHSDDNEQFF; cdr3_nt: TGTGCCCGCAGTGGCGGGGGAAACAGGGTTCACTCTGACGACAATGAGCAGTTCTTC
d_call: TRBD1; clone_size: NA; v_call: TRBV20-1; j_call: TRBJ2-7; cdr3_aa: CSAPGQGIGTYEQYF; cdr3_nt: TGCAGTGCGCCTGGACAGGGAATAGGAACCTACGAGCAGTACTTC